These T cell receptor beta chains were read from a single sample in a study of blood T cell repertoires in COVID-19. Assay used: immunoSEQ multiplex PCR; TCRdb lists only in-frame clones, some missing. The top ten clones hold around 6.4% of a sample with roughly 230,000 clones, 70% to 90% of them seen once. Material for sequencing was peripheral blood. Source of these receptors: a woman in her sixties or seventies with active or convalescent COVID-19. The conserved cysteine and the conserved F or W are not part of the CDR3 here. D genes are given only for firm matches. Size tells how often a clone was seen (once, few, many) or the class of an expanded clone, and some rows leave it out.

CDR3 protein	clone size	V gene	J gene	D gene
ASSIARDSVYT	.	TRBV19	TRBJ1-2	TRBD1
ASSVEPTGLHYGYT	few	TRBV9	TRBJ1-2	.
ASLQPTTNEKLF	.	TRBV6-5	TRBJ1-4	.
ASSLAVLLAGETQY	.	TRBV7-2	TRBJ2-5	TRBD2
ASRKPGQGYGYT	.	TRBV6-5	TRBJ1-2	TRBD1
ASSPSRNGNTIY	.	TRBV27	TRBJ1-3	.
ASSPRGGANTGELF	.	TRBV6-4	TRBJ2-2	.
ASSREGSPLH	.	TRBV12-3/TRBV12-4	TRBJ1-6	.
ASSEARHSTDTQY	.	TRBV2	TRBJ2-3	.
ASSQRGIQETQY	.	TRBV6-5	TRBJ2-5	.
ASSTMNSYEQY	.	TRBV5-1	TRBJ2-7	.
ASSHRDRGIVDGYT	.	TRBV11-2	TRBJ1-2	TRBD1
ASRGGLHTDTQY	.	TRBV27	TRBJ2-3	.
ASSFGQGYNEQF	.	TRBV7-8	TRBJ2-1	TRBD1
AISESPLAGANTGELF	.	TRBV10-3	TRBJ2-2	TRBD2
ASSEQQETGAEAF	.	TRBV9	TRBJ1-1	.
SVQTGLGYT	.	TRBV29-1	TRBJ1-2	TRBD1
ASSPGQIANYGYT	.	TRBV3-1/TRBV3-2	TRBJ1-2	.
ASSLADRGAYGYT	.	TRBV7-8	TRBJ1-2	TRBD1
ASSLGAANTEAF	.	TRBV7-8	TRBJ1-1	.
ASSLAPSGIKNEQF	.	TRBV7-8	TRBJ2-1	TRBD2
ASSLATGEMGEQF	.	TRBV5-5	TRBJ2-1	.
ASSPAGAGYNEQF	.	TRBV10-2	TRBJ2-1	.
ASRLEPGPGDTGELF	.	TRBV12-2	TRBJ2-2	.
ATSDRTGIYGYT	.	TRBV24-1	TRBJ1-2	TRBD1
ASSLGTVGSPLH	.	TRBV7-2	TRBJ1-6	.
ASSVSGGNYEQY	.	TRBV9	TRBJ2-7	.
ASSDPGTNYGYT	once	TRBV10-2	TRBJ1-2	.
ASSLDGRAHNEQF	.	TRBV11-2	TRBJ2-1	TRBD2
ASSTTVDTEAF	once	TRBV11-1	TRBJ1-1	.
ACGADRGSSGANVLT	.	TRBV5-1	TRBJ2-6	.
ATSDERAPDTQY	.	TRBV24-1	TRBJ2-3	.
ASSSLDRWLDGANVLT	many	TRBV7-9	TRBJ2-6	TRBD1
ATKRTDPFTGELF	few	TRBV15	TRBJ2-2	.